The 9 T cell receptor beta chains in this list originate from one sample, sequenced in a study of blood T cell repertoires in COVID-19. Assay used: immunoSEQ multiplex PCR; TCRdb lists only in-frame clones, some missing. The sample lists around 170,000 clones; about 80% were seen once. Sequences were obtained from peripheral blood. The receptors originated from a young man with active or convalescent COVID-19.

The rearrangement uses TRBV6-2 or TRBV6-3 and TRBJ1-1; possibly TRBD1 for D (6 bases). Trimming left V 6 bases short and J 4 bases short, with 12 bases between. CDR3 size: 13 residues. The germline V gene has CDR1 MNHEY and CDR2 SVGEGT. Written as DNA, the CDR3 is TGTGCCAGCAGCCACAGGGAAGGCACTGAAGCTTTCTTT. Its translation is CASSHREGTEAFF.

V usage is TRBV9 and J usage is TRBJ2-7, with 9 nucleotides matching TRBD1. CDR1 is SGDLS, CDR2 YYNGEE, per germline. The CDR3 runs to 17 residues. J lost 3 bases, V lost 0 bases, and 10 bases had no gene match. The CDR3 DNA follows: TGTGCCAGCAGCGTAGGCCTCTCGGGACAGGGAAACTACGAGCAGTACTTC. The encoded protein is CASSVGLSGQGNYEQYF.

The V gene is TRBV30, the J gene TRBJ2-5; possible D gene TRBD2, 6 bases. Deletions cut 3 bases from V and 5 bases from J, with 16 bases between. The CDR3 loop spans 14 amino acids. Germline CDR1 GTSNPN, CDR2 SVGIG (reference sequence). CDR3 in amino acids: CAWRGGGGRETQYF. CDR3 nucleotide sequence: TGTGCCTGGAGGGGAGGTGGCGGTCGGGAGACCCAGTACTTC.

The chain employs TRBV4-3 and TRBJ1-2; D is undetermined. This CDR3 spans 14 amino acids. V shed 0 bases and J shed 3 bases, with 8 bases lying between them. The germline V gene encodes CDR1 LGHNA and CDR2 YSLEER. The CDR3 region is CASSQDPSYYGYTF. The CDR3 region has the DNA TGCGCCAGCAGCCAAGATCCCTCGTACTATGGCTACACCTTC.

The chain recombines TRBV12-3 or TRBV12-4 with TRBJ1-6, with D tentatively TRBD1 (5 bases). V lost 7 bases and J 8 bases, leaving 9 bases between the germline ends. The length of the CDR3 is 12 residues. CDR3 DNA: TGTGCCAGCACTGACAGATATTCACCCCTCCACTTT. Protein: CASTDRYSPLHF.

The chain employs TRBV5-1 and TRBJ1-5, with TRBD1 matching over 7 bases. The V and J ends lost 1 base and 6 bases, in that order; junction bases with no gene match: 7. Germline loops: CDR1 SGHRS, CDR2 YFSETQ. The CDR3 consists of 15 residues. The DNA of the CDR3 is TGCGCCAGCAGCTTGACAGGACAGGAGCGTCAGCCCCAGCATTTT. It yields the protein CASSLTGQERQPQHF.

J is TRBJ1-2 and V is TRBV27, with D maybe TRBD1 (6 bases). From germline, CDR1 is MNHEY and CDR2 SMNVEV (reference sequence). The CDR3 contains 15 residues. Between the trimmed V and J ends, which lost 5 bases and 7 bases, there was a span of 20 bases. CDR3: CASSLIPGAPSGYTF. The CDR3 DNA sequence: TGTGCCAGCAGTCTTATCCCAGGGGCGCCCTCTGGCTACACCTTC.

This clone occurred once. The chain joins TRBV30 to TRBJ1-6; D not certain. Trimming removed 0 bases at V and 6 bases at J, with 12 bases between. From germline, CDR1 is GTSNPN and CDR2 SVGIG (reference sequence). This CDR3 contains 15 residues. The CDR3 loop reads CAWSVRPQPNSPLHF. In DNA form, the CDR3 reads TGTGCCTGGAGTGTACGTCCACAGCCTAATTCACCCCTCCACTTT.

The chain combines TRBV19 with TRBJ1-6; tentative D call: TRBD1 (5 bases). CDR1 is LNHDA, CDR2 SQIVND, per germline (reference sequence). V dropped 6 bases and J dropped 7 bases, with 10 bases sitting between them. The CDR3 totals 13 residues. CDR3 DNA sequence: TGTGCCAGTAGCGCAGACAGAAATTCACCCCTCCACTTT. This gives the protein CASSADRNSPLHF. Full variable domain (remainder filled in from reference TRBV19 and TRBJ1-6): DGGITQSPKYLFRKEGQNVTLSCEQNLNHDAMYWYRQDPGQGLRLIYYSQIVNDFQKGDIAEGYSVSREKKESFPLTVTSAQKNPTAFYLCASSADRNSPLHFGNGTRLTVT.